The TCR beta chain described here comes from a study of CD8+ T cells in alopecia areata. Study-wide points: Patients showed less clear TCR sequence sharing than mice, possibly partly because of HLA diversity. Sequences from scalp samples also cover resident alphabeta T cells of normal skin. Normal scalp had lower clonality than lesional scalp, with alopecia totalis/universalis lesions showing this most strongly.

V lost 4 bases, J lost 4 bases, and 12 bases stayed unmatched. The CDR3 covers 17 residues. Germline-derived CDR1 and CDR2 are SGHRS and YFSETQ. The treatment was: oral pan-JAK inhibitor, 5-10 mg twice daily. Peripheral blood and lesional scalp punch biopsies were taken from alopecia areata patients. There are a few counts of this clone. Its target is not known. After isolation, RNA underwent reverse transcription to generate cDNA as the sequencing template. The assay was immunoSEQ multiplex PCR, and TCRdb's table has in-frame clones only and misses some. There are 270,000 or so clones in the sample; 58% occur only once, and around 1.7% lies in the top ten.

The V call is TRBV5-1, the J call TRBJ2-5, with 11 bases identical to TRBD1. This specimen was CD4+ T cells sorted from blood, taken at week 24, from a patient treated with tofacitinib. The sequence was obtained from a human donor with alopecia areata. The CDR3 is CASSPGQGAKEGETQYF. CDR3 nucleotides: TGCGCCAGCAGCCCCGGACAGGGGGCCAAAGAAGGAGAGACCCAGTACTTC.